This T cell receptor beta chain derives from a study of blood T cell repertoires in COVID-19. Study context: Some COVID-19 samples were acute and others convalescent; all came from the United States, Italy and Spain.

TCRdb keeps only in-frame clones here, not all; method: immunoSEQ multiplex PCR. This table holds fewer than 100,000 clones, 65% to 90% found once. Germline V gene data show CDR1 as SGHRS and CDR2 as YFSETQ. The germline V and J ends were trimmed by 4 bases and 1 base, with 9 bases remaining between them. This CDR3 has 14 amino acids. Patients of the Seattle cohort, enrolled during active infection, were followed longitudinally. The rearrangement links TRBV5-1 to TRBJ2-4; D possibly corresponds to TRBD2 (6 bases). Sequenced sample: peripheral blood. The sequence came from a man aged 45-60 years with COVID-19, enrolled during active disease. The CDR3 reads CASSVSGAKNIQYF. CDR3 sequence (DNA): TGCGCCAGCAGCGTAAGCGGGGCCAAAAACATTCAGTACTTC.